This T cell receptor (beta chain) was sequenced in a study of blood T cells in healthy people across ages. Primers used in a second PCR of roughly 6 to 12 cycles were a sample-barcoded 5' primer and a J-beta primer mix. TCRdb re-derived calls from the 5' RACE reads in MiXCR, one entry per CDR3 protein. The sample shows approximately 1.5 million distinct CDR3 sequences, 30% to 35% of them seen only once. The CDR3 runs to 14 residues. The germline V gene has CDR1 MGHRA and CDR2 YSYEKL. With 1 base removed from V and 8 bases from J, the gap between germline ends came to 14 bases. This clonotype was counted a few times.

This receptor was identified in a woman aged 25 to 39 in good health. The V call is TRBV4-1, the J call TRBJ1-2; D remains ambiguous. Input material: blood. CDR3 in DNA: TGCGCCAGCAGCCAAGCAGGCAAAGTCGGAGGCTACACCTTC. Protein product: CASSQAGKVGGYTF.